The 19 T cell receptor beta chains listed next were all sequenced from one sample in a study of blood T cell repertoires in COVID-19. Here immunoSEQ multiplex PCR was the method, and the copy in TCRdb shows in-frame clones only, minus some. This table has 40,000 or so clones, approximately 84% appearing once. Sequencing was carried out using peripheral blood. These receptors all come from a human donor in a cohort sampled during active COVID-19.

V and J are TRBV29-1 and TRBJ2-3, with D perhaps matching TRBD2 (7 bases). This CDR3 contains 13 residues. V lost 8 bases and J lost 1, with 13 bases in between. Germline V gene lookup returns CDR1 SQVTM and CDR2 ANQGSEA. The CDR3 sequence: CSQGGAGTDTQYF. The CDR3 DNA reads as TGCAGCCAAGGGGGGGCCGGCACAGATACGCAGTATTTT.

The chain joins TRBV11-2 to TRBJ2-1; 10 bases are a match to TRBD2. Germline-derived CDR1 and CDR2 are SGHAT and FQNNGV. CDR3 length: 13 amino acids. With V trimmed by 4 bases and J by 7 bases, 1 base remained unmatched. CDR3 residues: CASSSGLANEQFF. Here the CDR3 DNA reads TGTGCCAGCAGCTCGGGACTAGCGAATGAGCAGTTCTTC.

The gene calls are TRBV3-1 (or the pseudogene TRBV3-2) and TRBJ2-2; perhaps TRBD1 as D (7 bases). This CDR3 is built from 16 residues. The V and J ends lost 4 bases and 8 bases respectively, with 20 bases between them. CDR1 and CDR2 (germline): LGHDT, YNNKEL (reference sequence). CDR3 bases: TGTGCCAGCAGCCGGAGGGGTTCGAGGGGGCCGGGGGAGCTGTTTTTT. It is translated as CASSRRGSRGPGELFF.

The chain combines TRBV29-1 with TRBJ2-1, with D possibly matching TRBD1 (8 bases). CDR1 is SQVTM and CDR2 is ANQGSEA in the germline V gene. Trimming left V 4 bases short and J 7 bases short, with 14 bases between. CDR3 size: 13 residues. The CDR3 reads CSVGQGRGNEQFF. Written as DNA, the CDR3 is TGCAGCGTTGGACAGGGGAGGGGAAATGAGCAGTTCTTC.

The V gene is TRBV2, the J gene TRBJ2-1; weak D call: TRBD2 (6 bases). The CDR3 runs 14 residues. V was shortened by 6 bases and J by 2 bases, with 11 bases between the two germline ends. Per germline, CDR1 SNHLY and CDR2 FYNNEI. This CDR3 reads CASSYRTTYNEQFF. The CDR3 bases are TGTGCCAGCAGCTACAGGACTACCTACAATGAGCAGTTCTTC.

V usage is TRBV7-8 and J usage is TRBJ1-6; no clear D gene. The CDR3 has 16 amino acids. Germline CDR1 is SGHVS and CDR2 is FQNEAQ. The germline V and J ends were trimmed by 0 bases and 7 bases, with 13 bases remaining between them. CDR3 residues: CASSLAIGQMNSPLHF. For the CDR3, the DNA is TGTGCCAGCAGCTTAGCAATTGGGCAGATGAATTCACCCCTCCACTTT.

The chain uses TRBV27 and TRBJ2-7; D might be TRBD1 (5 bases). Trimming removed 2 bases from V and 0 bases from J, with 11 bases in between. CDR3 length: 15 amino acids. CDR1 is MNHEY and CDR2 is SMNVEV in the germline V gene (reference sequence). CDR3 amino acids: CASSLRQGTSYEQYF. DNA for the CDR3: TGTGCCAGCAGTTTACGTCAGGGTACCTCCTACGAGCAGTACTTC.

The chain's CDR3 is CASSLAQGAPADTQYF. DNA for the CDR3: TGCGCCAGCAGCTTGGCTCAGGGCGCCCCCGCAGATACGCAGTATTTT. The V and J genes are TRBV5-1 and TRBJ2-3; a possible D gene is TRBD1 (5 bases). V was trimmed by 0 bases and J by 4 bases, leaving 15 bases between them. CDR3 length: 16 residues. CDR1 is SGHRS and CDR2 is YFSETQ in the germline V gene.

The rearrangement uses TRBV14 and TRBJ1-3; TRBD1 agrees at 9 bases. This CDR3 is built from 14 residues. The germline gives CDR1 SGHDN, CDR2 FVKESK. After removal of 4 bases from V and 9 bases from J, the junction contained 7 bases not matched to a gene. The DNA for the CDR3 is TGTGCCAGCAGCCCGGGACAGGGAGCAATCACCATATATTTT. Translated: CASSPGQGAITIYF.

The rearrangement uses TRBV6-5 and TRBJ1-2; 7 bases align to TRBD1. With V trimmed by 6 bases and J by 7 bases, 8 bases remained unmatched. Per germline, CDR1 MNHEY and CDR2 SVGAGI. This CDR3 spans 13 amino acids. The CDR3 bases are TGTGCCAGCAGGACTGACAGGGTGGGTGGCTACACCTTC. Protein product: CASRTDRVGGYTF.

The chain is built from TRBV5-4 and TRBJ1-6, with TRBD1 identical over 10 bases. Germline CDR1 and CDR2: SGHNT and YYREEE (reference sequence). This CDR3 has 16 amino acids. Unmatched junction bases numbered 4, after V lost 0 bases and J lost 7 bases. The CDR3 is CASSLGPDRGNSPLHF. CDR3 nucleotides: TGTGCCAGCAGCTTGGGCCCGGACAGGGGGAATTCACCCCTCCACTTT.

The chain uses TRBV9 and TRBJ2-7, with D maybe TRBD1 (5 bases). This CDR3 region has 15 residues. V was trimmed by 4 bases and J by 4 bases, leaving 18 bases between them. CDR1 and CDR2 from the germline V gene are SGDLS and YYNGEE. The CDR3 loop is CASSPRHDSGYEQYF. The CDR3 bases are TGTGCCAGCAGCCCCCGACATGATTCAGGGTACGAGCAGTACTTC.

CDR3 bases: TGTGCCAGCTCACCGGAGGGGAGCACTGAAGCTTTCTTT. Protein product: CASSPEGSTEAFF. V usage is TRBV18 and J usage is TRBJ1-1; D possibly corresponds to TRBD1 (5 bases). Germline CDR1 and CDR2: KGHSH and LQKENI. The CDR3 is 13 amino acids. Trimming cost V 3 bases and J 4 bases, with 9 bases left between them.

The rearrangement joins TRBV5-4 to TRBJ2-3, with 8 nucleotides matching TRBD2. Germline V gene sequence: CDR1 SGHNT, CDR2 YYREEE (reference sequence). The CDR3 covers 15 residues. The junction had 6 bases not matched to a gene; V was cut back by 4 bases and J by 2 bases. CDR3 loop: CASSGRAGDTDTQYF. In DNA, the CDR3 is TGTGCCAGCAGCGGGCGAGCGGGGGACACAGATACGCAGTATTTT. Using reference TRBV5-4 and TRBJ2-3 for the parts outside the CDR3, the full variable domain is ETGVTQSPTHLIKTRGQQVTLRCSSQSGHNTVSWYQQALGQGPQFIFQYYREEENGRGNFPPRFSGLQFPNYSSELNVNALELDDSALYLCASSGRAGDTDTQYFGPGTRLTVL.

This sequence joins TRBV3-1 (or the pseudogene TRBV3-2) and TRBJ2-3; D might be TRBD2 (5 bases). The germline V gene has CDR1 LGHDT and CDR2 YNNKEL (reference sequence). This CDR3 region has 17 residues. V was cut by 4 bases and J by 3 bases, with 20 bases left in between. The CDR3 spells CASSPHPGKGSTDTQYF. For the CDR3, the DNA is TGTGCCAGCAGCCCTCACCCCGGGAAAGGTTCGACAGATACGCAGTATTTT.

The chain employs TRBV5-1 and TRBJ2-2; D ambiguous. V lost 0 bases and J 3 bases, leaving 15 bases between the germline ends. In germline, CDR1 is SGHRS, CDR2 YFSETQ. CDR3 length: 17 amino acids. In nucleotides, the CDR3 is TGCGCCAGCAGCTTGGGTTACGAGTTGGGCGACACCGGGGAGCTGTTTTTT. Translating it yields CASSLGYELGDTGELFF.

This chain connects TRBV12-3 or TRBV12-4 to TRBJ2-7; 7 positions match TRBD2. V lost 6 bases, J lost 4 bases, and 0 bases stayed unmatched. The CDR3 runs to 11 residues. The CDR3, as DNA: TGTGCCAGCAGCGGGGGGTACGAGCAGTACTTC. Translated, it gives CASSGGYEQYF.

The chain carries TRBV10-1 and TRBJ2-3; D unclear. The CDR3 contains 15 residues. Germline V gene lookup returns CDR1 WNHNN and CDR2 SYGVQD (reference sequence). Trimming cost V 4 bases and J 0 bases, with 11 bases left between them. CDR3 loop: CASSVGLLSTDTQYF. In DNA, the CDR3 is TGCGCCAGCAGTGTGGGCCTACTTAGCACAGATACGCAGTATTTT.

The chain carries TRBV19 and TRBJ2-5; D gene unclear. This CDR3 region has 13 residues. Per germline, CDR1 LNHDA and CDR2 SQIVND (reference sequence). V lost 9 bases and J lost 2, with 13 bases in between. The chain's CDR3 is CASRGVYQETQYF. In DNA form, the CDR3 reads TGTGCCAGCCGCGGAGTGTATCAAGAGACCCAGTACTTC.